This T cell receptor (beta chain) was recorded in a study of blood T cell repertoires in COVID-19. Looking at the study overall: Specimens from acute and convalescent COVID-19 originated in the United States, Italy and Spain.

As originally analysed: Estimates of nucleated cell counts were drawn from the amplification of reference gene primers. Profiling relied on immunoSEQ multiplex PCR, and the TCRdb table lists in-frame clones only, not all of them. V, J and clone size are taken as reported in that table, and D and trimming were inferred from the DNA itself. The profile covers a few hundred thousand clones, with about 86% appearing a single time and less than 3.5% taken by the ten largest. Losses at the gene ends were 6 bases for V and 8 bases for J; bases not matched to a gene: 10. This CDR3 is built from 15 residues. Germline V gene data show CDR1 as MNHEY and CDR2 as SMNVEV (reference sequence).

The sequenced sample consisted of peripheral blood. The TCR comes from a man in his forties or fifties with active or convalescent COVID-19. The chain employs TRBV27 and TRBJ1-4; 9 nucleotides line up with TRBD1. The CDR3 nucleotides read TGTGCCAGCAGCGAACCGGGACAGGGAAGCGAAAAACTGTTTTTT. This sequence encodes CASSEPGQGSEKLFF. Full variable domain (remainder filled in from reference TRBV27 and TRBJ1-4): EAQVTQNPRYLITVTGKKLTVTCSQNMNHEYMSWYRQDPGLGLRQIYYSMNVEVTDKGDVPEGYKVSRKEKRNFPLILESPSPNQTSLYFCASSEPGQGSEKLFFGSGTQLSVL.